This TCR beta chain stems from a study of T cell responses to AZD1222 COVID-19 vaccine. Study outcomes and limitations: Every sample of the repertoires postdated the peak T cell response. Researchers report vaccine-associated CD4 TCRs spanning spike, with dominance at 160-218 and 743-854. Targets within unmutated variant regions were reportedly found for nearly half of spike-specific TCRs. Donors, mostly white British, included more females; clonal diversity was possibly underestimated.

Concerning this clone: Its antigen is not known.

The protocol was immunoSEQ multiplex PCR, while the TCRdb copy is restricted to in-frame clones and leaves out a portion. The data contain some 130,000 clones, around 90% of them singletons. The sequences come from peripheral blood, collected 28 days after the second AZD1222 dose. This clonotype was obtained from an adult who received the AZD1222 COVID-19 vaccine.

The CDR3 loop reads CAWGSGNTIYF. In DNA form, the CDR3 reads TGTGCCTGGGGCTCTGGAAACACCATATATTTT. The chain couples TRBV30 to TRBJ1-3; D uncertain. CDR3 size: 11 residues. V was clipped by 5 bases and J by 0 bases, with 2 bases between them. Per the germline V gene, CDR1 is GTSNPN and CDR2 is SVGIG (reference sequence). Using reference TRBV30 and TRBJ1-3 for the parts outside the CDR3, the full variable domain is SQTIHQWPATLVQPVGSPLSLECTVEGTSNPNLYWYRQAAGRGLQLLFYSVGIGQISSEVPQNLSASRPQDRQFILSSKKLLLSDSGFYLCAWGSGNTIYFGEGSWLTVV.